The rows below give T cell receptor beta chains drawn from one sample of a study of shared clonotypes between healthy human individuals. TCRdb keeps only in-frame clones here, not all; method: immunoSEQ multiplex PCR. The sample has hundreds of thousands of clones, 90% to 97% seen once. Sequenced material: naive CD4+ T cells sorted from blood. The receptors derive from a woman under 40 in good health. Both conserved end residues are part of each CDR3. D genes are given only for firm matches. For some rows the clone size is stated as once, few or many, or as a class when expanded; others skip it.

v_call	clone_size	d_call	j_call	cdr3_nt	cdr3_aa
TRBV18	-	TRBD1	TRBJ1-6	TGTGCCAGCACACCACAGGGAGGGACAGGGGATTCACCCCTCCACTTT	CASTPQGGTGDSPLHF
TRBV28	-	TRBD1	TRBJ2-4	TGTGCCAGCAGTTCCTCCGGGACAGGGTTAAGAAACATTCAGTACTTC	CASSSSGTGLRNIQYF
TRBV28	-	-	TRBJ2-1	TGTGCCAGCAGGACCCTCTTTGGAGGGGGCTCCAATGAGCAGTTCTTC	CASRTLFGGGSNEQFF
TRBV5-1	-	-	TRBJ2-1	TGCGCCAGCAGCCTAGAGCGACTTGAGCAGTTCTTC	CASSLERLEQFF
TRBV7-2	-	-	TRBJ2-3	TGTGCCAGCAGCGAACCCGTGCATTTT	CASSEPVHF
TRBV14	-	-	TRBJ2-5	TGTGCCAGCAGCCCACAGGTCCGGCTAGCTGGGCAGACCCAGTACTTC	CASSPQVRLAGQTQYF
TRBV2	-	-	TRBJ2-5	TGTGCCAGCGCCATTGCAGAAGGGTGGGAGACCCAGTACTTC	CASAIAEGWETQYF
TRBV6-5	once	TRBD2	TRBJ2-1	TGTGCCAGCAGGAGACGGGAGGATCCCTACAATGAGCAGTTCTTC	CASRRREDPYNEQFF
TRBV6-1	-	-	TRBJ1-2	TGTGCCACGGATTTTAACTATGGCTACACCTTC	CATDFNYGYTF
TRBV5-1	once	TRBD2	TRBJ2-5	TGCGCCAGCAGCACGGGACTAGCGGAAGAGACCCAGTACTTC	CASSTGLAEETQYF
TRBV6-5	-	TRBD1	TRBJ1-1	TGTGCCAGCAGTTACGAGGGGGCCCGGAACACTGAAGCTTTCTTT	CASSYEGARNTEAFF
TRBV7-2	once	-	TRBJ2-1	TGTGCCAGCAGCTTGACTAGTTTCGATGAGCAGTTCTTC	CASSLTSFDEQFF
TRBV19	-	-	TRBJ1-5	TGTGCCAGTAGTATTACAGGCGCAAATCAGCCCCAGCATTTT	CASSITGANQPQHF
TRBV13	-	-	TRBJ2-6	TGTGCCAGCAGCCTTACAGTCTCTGGGGCCAACGTCCTGACTTTC	CASSLTVSGANVLTF
TRBV18	-	-	TRBJ1-3	TGTGCCAGCTCACCAGTTTTATATCAGGGGCCTAGGACTTCCTCTGGAAACACCATATATTTT	CASSPVLYQGPRTSSGNTIYF
TRBV18	once	TRBD1	TRBJ1-1	TGTGCCAGCTCCCCGACAGGGGTAAACACTGAAGCTTTCTTT	CASSPTGVNTEAFF
TRBV11-3	-	TRBD2	TRBJ2-7	TGTGCCAGCAGCTTAGGACTAGCATCTAACTTC	CASSLGLASNF
TRBV5-1	-	TRBD2	TRBJ2-7	TGCGCCAGCAGCTTGACCGGGACTAGTTTCTACGAGCAGTACTTC	CASSLTGTSFYEQYF
TRBV10-3	-	-	TRBJ2-7	TGTGCCATCAGGATACCGGGACCAGCACACTACGAGCAGTACTTC	CAIRIPGPAHYEQYF
TRBV15	-	TRBD1	TRBJ1-4	TGTGCCACCAGCAGTCGGACAGGGGGCGCGGGAAAACTGTTTTTT	CATSSRTGGAGKLFF
TRBV2	-	TRBD2	TRBJ2-5	TGTGCCAGCAGTTGGCTAGCGGGGGGGGAGACCCAGTACTTC	CASSWLAGGETQYF
TRBV19	-	-	TRBJ2-7	TGTGCCAGTAGTACGAATCGACAGACGCCTCCCTACGAGCAGTACTTC	CASSTNRQTPPYEQYF
TRBV6-4	-	-	TRBJ2-5	TGTGCCAGCAGTCCGCAGGGTGGGGAGACCCAGTACTTC	CASSPQGGETQYF
TRBV6-4	-	TRBD1	TRBJ2-3	TGTGCCAGCAAACCAGGGGGCTCAAATACGCAGTATTTT	CASKPGGSNTQYF
TRBV7-6	-	TRBD2	TRBJ2-1	TGTGCCAGCAGCTTAGGTCCAGCGGGAACCTACAATGAGCAGTTCTTC	CASSLGPAGTYNEQFF
TRBV19	-	-	TRBJ2-6	TGTGCCAGTCAGACGGGAACCTCTGGGGCCAACGTCCTGACTTTC	CASQTGTSGANVLTF
TRBV19	-	TRBD1	TRBJ2-5	TGTGCCAGTAGTATCTCCGGGACAGGCCAAGAGACCCAGTACTTC	CASSISGTGQETQYF
TRBV27	-	TRBD2	TRBJ2-7	TGTGCCAGCAGTCCGCGGGTTAGCGGGAGTATGGAGGGCTACGAGCAGTACTTC	CASSPRVSGSMEGYEQYF
TRBV28	-	-	TRBJ1-5	TGTGCCAGCAGTGATCGACGTGCCCATCAGCCCCAGCATTTT	CASSDRRAHQPQHF
TRBV19	-	-	TRBJ2-5	TGTGCCAGTAGTATTGCCGGGGTGTACCAAGAGACCCAGTACTTC	CASSIAGVYQETQYF
TRBV28	-	-	TRBJ2-7	TGTGCCAGCACCGACAGCAGCTCCTACGAGCAGTACTTC	CASTDSSSYEQYF
TRBV5-1	once	TRBD1	TRBJ2-2	TGCGCCAGCAGCGGACAGGGGACCGGGGAGCTGTTTTTT	CASSGQGTGELFF
TRBV2	-	TRBD1	TRBJ2-7	TGTGCCAGCAGTTACAGGGGCCCCTACGAGCAGTACTTC	CASSYRGPYEQYF
TRBV19	-	-	TRBJ2-7	TGTGCCAGTAGTTCCGACTTTTACGAGCAGTACTTC	CASSSDFYEQYF
TRBV6-5	-	-	TRBJ1-1	TGTGCCAGCAGTACCCCTTGGGGGAACACTGAAGCTTTCTTT	CASSTPWGNTEAFF
TRBV7-3	-	-	TRBJ2-7	TGTGCCAGCAGCTTAGGCAGCATCAACGAGCAGTACTTC	CASSLGSINEQYF
TRBV18	-	-	TRBJ2-3	TGTGCCAGCTCACCACTGAGCTTCACAGATACGCAGTATTTT	CASSPLSFTDTQYF
TRBV19	-	-	TRBJ2-6	TGTGCCAGTAAGGTACGGAAGAGCTCTGGGGCCAACGTCCTGACTTTC	CASKVRKSSGANVLTF
TRBV6-5	-	-	TRBJ2-7	TGTGCCAGCAGTTACTCGAGAGAGGGGTTTCTCTACGAGCAGTACTTC	CASSYSREGFLYEQYF
TRBV2	-	TRBD2	TRBJ2-4	TGTGCCAGCAATCCTAGCGGGAGAGACATTCAGTACTTC	CASNPSGRDIQYF
TRBV19	-	-	TRBJ1-2	TGTGCCAGTACCTCGGACATTAATAACTATGGCTACACCTTC	CASTSDINNYGYTF
TRBV6-6	-	-	TRBJ1-5	TGTGCCAGCAGTTACTCTACGGTCCGCAATCAGCCCCAGCATTTT	CASSYSTVRNQPQHF
TRBV5-1	once	TRBD2	TRBJ2-2	TGCGCCAGCAGCTTCGGACTAGCGGGAGGTCACGCGAACACCGGGGAGCTGTTTTTT	CASSFGLAGGHANTGELFF
TRBV7-2	-	-	TRBJ1-2	TGTGCCAGCAGCCCACTAGGTGCGGGAAACGACTATGGCTACACCTTC	CASSPLGAGNDYGYTF
TRBV10-1	-	-	TRBJ2-7	TGCGCCAGCAGTGGGCATAGCGGAGGCTACGAGCAGTACTTC	CASSGHSGGYEQYF
TRBV5-1	-	TRBD1	TRBJ2-7	TGCGCCAGCAGCTATGGACAGGGGAGCGAGCAGTACTTC	CASSYGQGSEQYF